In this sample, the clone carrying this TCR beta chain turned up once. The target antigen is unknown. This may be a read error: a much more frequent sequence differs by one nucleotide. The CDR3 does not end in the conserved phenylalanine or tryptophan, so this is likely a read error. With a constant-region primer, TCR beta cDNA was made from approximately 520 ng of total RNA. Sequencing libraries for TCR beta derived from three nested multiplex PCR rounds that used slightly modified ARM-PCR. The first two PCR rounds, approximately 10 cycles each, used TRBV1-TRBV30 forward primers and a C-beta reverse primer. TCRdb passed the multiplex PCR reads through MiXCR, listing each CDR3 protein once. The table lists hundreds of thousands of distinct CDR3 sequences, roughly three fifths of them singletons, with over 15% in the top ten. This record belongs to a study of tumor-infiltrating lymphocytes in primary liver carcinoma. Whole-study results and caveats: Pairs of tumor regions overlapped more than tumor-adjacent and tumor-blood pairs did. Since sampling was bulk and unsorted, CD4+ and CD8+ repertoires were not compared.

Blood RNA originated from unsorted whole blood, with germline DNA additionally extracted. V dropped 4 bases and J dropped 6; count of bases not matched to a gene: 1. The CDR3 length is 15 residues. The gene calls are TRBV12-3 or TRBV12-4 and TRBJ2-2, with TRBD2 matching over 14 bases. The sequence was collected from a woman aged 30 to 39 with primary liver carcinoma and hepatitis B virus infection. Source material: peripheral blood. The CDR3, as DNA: TGTGCCAGCAGTTGGACTAGCGGGAGGTCCGGGGAGCTGTTTTCT. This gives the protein CASSWTSGRSGELFS.